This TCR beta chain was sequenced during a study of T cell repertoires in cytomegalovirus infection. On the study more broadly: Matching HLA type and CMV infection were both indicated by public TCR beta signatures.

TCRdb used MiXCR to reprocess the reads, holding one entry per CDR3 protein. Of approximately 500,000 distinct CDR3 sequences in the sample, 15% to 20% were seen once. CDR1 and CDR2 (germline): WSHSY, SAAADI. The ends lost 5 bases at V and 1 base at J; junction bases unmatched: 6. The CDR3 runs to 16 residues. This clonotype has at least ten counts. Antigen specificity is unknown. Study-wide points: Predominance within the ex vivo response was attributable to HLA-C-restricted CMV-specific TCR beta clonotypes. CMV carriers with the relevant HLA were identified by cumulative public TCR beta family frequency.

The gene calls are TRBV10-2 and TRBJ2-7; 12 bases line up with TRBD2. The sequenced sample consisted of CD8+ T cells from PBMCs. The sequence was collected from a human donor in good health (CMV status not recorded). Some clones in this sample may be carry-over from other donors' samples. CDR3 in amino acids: CASSPGTSGPSYEQYF. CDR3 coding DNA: TGCGCCAGCAGTCCCGGGACTAGCGGGCCTTCCTACGAGCAGTACTTC.